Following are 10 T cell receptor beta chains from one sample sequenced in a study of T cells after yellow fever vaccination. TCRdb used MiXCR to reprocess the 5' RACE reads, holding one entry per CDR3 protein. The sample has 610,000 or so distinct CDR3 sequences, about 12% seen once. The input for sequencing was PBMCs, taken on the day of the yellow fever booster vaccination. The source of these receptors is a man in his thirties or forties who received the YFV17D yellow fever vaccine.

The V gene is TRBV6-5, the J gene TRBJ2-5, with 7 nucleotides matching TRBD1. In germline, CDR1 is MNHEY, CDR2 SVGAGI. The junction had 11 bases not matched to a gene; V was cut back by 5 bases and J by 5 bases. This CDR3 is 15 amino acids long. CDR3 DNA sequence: TGTGCCAGCAGTACTGGGGACAGAGGCGATGAGACCCAGTACTTC. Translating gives CASSTGDRGDETQYF.

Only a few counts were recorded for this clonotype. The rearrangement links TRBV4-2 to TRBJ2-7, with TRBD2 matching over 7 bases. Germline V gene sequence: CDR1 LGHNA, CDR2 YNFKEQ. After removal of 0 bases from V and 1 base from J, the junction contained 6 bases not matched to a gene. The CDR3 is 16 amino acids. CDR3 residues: CASSQEGGELSYEQYF. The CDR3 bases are TGTGCCAGCAGCCAAGAGGGGGGGGAGCTTTCCTACGAGCAGTACTTC.

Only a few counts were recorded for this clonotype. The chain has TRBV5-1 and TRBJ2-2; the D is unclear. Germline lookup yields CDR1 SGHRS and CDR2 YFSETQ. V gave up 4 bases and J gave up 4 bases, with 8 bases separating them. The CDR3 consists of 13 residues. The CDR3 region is CASSELFTGELFF. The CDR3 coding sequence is TGCGCCAGCAGCGAACTGTTCACCGGGGAGCTGTTTTTT. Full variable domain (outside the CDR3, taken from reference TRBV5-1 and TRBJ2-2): KAGVTQTPRYLIKTRGQQVTLSCSPISGHRSVSWYQQTPGQGLQFLFEYFSETQRNKGNFPGRFSGRQFSNSRSEMNVSTLELGDSALYLCASSELFTGELFFGEGSRLTVL.

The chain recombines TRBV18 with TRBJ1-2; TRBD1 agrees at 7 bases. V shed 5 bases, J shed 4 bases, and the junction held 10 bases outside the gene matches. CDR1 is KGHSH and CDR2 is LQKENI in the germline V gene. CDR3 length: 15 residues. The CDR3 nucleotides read TGTGCCAGCTCAGAGGACAGGCTCCGGGTCTATGGCTACACCTTC. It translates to CASSEDRLRVYGYTF.

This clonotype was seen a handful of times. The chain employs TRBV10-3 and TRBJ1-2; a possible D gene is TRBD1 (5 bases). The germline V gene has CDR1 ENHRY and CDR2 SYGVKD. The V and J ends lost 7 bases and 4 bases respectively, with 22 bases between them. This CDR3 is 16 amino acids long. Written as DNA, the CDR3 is TGTGCCATCAAGTTTGACCGTGGGGGATCTCTCTATGGCTACACCTTC. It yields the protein CAIKFDRGGSLYGYTF.

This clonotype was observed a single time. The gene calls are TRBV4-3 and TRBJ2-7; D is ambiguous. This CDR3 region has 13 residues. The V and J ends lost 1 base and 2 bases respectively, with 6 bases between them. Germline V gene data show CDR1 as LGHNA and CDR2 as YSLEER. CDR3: CASSQVLTYEQYF. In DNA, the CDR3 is TGCGCCAGCAGCCAAGTACTCACCTACGAGCAGTACTTC.

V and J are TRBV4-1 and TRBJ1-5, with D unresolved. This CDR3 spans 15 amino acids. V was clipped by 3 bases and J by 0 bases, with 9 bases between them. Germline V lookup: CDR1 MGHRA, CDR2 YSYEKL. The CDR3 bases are TGCGCCAGCAGCCAGTACCTAAATAGCAATCAGCCCCAGCATTTT. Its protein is CASSQYLNSNQPQHF.

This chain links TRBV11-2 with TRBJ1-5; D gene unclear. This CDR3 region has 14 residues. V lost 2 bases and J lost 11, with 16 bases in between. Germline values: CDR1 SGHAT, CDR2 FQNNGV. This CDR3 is CASSLMASGVAQHF. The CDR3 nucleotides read TGTGCCAGCAGCTTAATGGCATCCGGAGTGGCCCAGCATTTT.

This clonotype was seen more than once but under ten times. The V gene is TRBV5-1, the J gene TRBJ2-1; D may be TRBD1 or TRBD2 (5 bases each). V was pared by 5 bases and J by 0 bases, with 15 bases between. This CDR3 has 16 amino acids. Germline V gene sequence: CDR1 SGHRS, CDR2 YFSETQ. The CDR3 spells CASSRRVGGSYNEQFF. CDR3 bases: TGCGCCAGCAGTCGTAGGGTTGGGGGCTCCTACAATGAGCAGTTCTTC.

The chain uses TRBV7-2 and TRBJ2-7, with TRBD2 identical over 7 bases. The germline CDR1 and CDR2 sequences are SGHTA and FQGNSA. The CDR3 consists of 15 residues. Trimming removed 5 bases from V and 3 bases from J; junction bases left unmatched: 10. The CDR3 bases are TGTGCCAGCAGCCCTCGCCGGGGGGTGGGCTACGAGCAGTACTTC. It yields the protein CASSPRRGVGYEQYF. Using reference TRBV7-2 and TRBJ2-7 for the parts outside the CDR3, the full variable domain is GAGVSQSPSNKVTEKGKDVELRCDPISGHTALYWYRQSLGQGLEFLIYFQGNSAPDKSGLPSDRFSAERTGGSVSTLTIQRTQQEDSAVYLCASSPRRGVGYEQYFGPGTRLTVT.